Listed here is a single T cell receptor beta chain. This sample is drawn from a study of blood T cell repertoires in COVID-19. On the study more broadly: The United States, Italy and Spain were the sources of the acute and convalescent COVID-19 samples. In each case, the material was cDNA or gDNA derived from T cells, B-cell-depleted T cells, or PBMCs.

The CDR3 spans 17 residues. The V gene's germline CDR1 is SEHNR and CDR2 FQNEAQ (reference sequence). Trimming took 0 bases from V and 1 from J; bases not matched to a gene: 6. Produced via immunoSEQ multiplex PCR; TCRdb's table is partial and in-frame only. The sample yields about 380,000 clones, roughly 85% seen once. The sequencing sample was made of peripheral blood. This TCR was sampled from a young woman with acute or convalescent COVID-19. The V call is TRBV7-9, the J call TRBJ1-5; 7 bases are a match to TRBD1. CDR3 sequence reads: CASSLASGGMSNQPQHF. In DNA, the CDR3 is TGTGCCAGCAGCTTAGCTTCAGGGGGGATGAGCAATCAGCCCCAGCATTTT. The whole variable domain, remainder taken from reference TRBV7-9 and TRBJ1-5, is DTGVSQNPRHKITKRGQNVTFRCDPISEHNRLYWYRQTLGQGPEFLTYFQNEAQLEKSRLLSDRFSAERPKGSFSTLEIQRTEQGDSAMYLCASSLASGGMSNQPQHFGDGTRLSIL.